The 5 T cell receptor beta chains in this list originate from one sample, sequenced in a study of control samples from healthy donors and cancer patients. Data came from immunoSEQ multiplex PCR; TCRdb stores just in-frame clones and leaves some out. The profile shows fewer than 250,000 clones, around 93% of them singletons. The sequenced material came from blood. These receptors all come from a man aged 30 to 45 in good health.

The chain carries TRBV6-5 and TRBJ1-2, with D tentatively TRBD1 (6 bases). Trimming left V 6 bases short and J 2 bases short, with 16 bases between. CDR1 and CDR2 from the germline V gene are MNHEY and SVGAGI. The CDR3 totals 15 residues. CDR3 nucleotide sequence: TGTGCCAGCAGATCTGAACAGGGCGGGAACTATGGCTACACCTTC. Translation: CASRSEQGGNYGYTF.

This chain joins TRBV18 and TRBJ1-1; no firm D call. The CDR3 consists of 16 residues. Trimming took 0 bases from V and 1 from J, leaving 12 bases between them. Germline V gene sequence: CDR1 KGHSH, CDR2 LQKENI. CDR3 amino acids: CASSPPLNRGNTEAFF. In nucleotides, the CDR3 is TGTGCCAGCTCACCACCGTTGAATCGGGGGAACACTGAAGCTTTCTTT.

This clone came up a few times. This chain joins TRBV6-5 and TRBJ1-5; D gene unclear. The CDR3 extends over 13 amino acids. In germline, CDR1 is MNHEY, CDR2 SVGAGI. V was pared by 2 bases and J by 0 bases, with 2 bases between. This chain's CDR3 is CASSYGSNQPQHF. The CDR3 nucleotides are TGTGCCAGCAGTTACGGTAGCAATCAGCCCCAGCATTTT.

The chain employs TRBV6-1 and TRBJ1-4; 7 bases are a match to TRBD1. CDR3 length: 15 amino acids. The germline gives CDR1 MNHNS, CDR2 SASEGT. V was clipped by 3 bases and J by 7 bases; unmatched bases: 8. CDR3 nucleotides: TGTGCCAGCAGTGAGGAGGGGGCGGTAGGTGAAAAACTGTTTTTT. This encodes CASSEEGAVGEKLFF.

The gene calls are TRBV9 and TRBJ2-1; 7 bases match TRBD1. The CDR3 is made up of 16 amino acids. Germline lookup yields CDR1 SGDLS and CDR2 YYNGEE. Trimming removed 0 bases from V and 4 bases from J; junction bases left unmatched: 7. CDR3 amino acids: CASSVAGTALYNEQFF. DNA of the CDR3: TGTGCCAGCAGCGTAGCCGGGACAGCTTTATACAATGAGCAGTTCTTC. The complete variable domain, with remaining parts taken from reference TRBV9 and TRBJ2-1, reads DSGVTQTPKHLITATGQRVTLRCSPRSGDLSVYWYQQSLDQGLQFLIQYYNGEERAKGNILERFSAQQFPDLHSELNLSSLELGDSALYFCASSVAGTALYNEQFFGPGTRLTVL.